These 26 T cell receptor beta chains came from one sample sequenced in a study of shared clonotypes between healthy human individuals. The repertoire was sequenced with immunoSEQ multiplex PCR; TCRdb's copy has only in-frame clones and lacks some. The sample shows about 1.5 million clones, roughly 96% of them seen only once. The sample taken for sequencing was naive CD4+ T cells sorted from blood. The sample's subset: CD45RA+ positively selected. The receptors were sampled from a man aged 25 to 40 in good health.

About this clone itself: Additional DNA sequences in this sample encode the identical CDR3. This chain links TRBV5-1 with TRBJ2-2; D gene ambiguous. Germline V gene lookup returns CDR1 SGHRS and CDR2 YFSETQ. V shed 4 bases and J shed 5 bases, with 3 bases lying between them. This CDR3 comprises 11 residues. The chain's CDR3 is CASSRTGELFF. In DNA form, the CDR3 reads TGCGCCAGCAGCCGTACCGGGGAGCTGTTTTTT. The variable domain in full, with the rest retrieved from reference TRBV5-1 and TRBJ2-2, is KAGVTQTPRYLIKTRGQQVTLSCSPISGHRSVSWYQQTPGQGLQFLFEYFSETQRNKGNFPGRFSGRQFSNSRSEMNVSTLELGDSALYLCASSRTGELFFGEGSRLTVL.

The rearrangement joins TRBV19 to TRBJ2-1, with unresolved D. The germline CDR1 and CDR2 sequences are LNHDA and SQIVND (reference sequence). CDR3 length: 15 amino acids. V was clipped by 3 bases and J by 6 bases, with 15 bases between them. The CDR3 loop is CASSMWASNFNEQFF. The DNA for the CDR3 is TGTGCCAGTAGTATGTGGGCCTCAAACTTCAATGAGCAGTTCTTC.

The V gene is TRBV5-4, the J gene TRBJ2-7, with 8 bases identical to TRBD1. The germline gives CDR1 SGHNT, CDR2 YYREEE (reference sequence). Germline trimming cut 6 bases from V and 3 bases from J; bases unmatched to any gene: 8. This CDR3 spans 14 amino acids. CDR3 nucleotides: TGTGCCAGCAACCACCGGGACAGGATCTACGAGCAGTACTTC. It encodes CASNHRDRIYEQYF.

About this clone itself: At one end, the junction sequence differs from germline, possibly due to a read error. The chain combines TRBV7-9 with TRBJ2-1; possibly TRBD1 for D (5 bases). There are 13 residues in the CDR3. Per germline, CDR1 SEHNR and CDR2 FQNEAQ (reference sequence). CDR3 sequence: CASSLEEQGSRIF. The CDR3 bases are TGTGCCAGCAGCTTAGAAGAGCAGGGATCGAGGATCTTC.

Here the CDR3 reads CASSLGSLAGVNEQFF. The CDR3 DNA is TGTGCCAGCAGCCTAGGGAGTCTAGCGGGCGTCAATGAGCAGTTCTTC. This rearrangement joins TRBV11-2 to TRBJ2-1, with 8 bases aligning to TRBD2. CDR1 is SGHAT, CDR2 FQNNGV, per germline. The CDR3 is 16 residues long. The J segment lost 6 bases and the V segment lost 5 bases, leaving 12 bases of the junction unmatched.

The CDR3 bases are TGTGCCAGCAGTGAACTATACAGGGTGTCTAATGAAAAACTGTTTTTT. Encoded protein: CASSELYRVSNEKLFF. The J gene is TRBJ1-4, the V gene TRBV6-1, with D possibly TRBD1 on 6 matching bases. V gave up 2 bases and J gave up 3 bases, with 13 bases separating them. The length of the CDR3 is 16 residues. CDR1 is MNHNS and CDR2 is SASEGT in the germline V gene.

This rearrangement joins TRBV28 to TRBJ2-1; TRBD2 matches at 8 bases. CDR1 and CDR2 (germline): MDHEN, SYDVKM. The J segment lost 4 bases and the V segment lost 6 bases, leaving 8 bases of the junction unmatched. This CDR3 region has 15 residues. The CDR3 region has the DNA TGTGCCAGCAGGGGCACGGGAGGGCCTTACAATGAGCAGTTCTTC. The encoded protein is CASRGTGGPYNEQFF. Variable domain in full (rest from reference TRBV28 and TRBJ2-1): DVKVTQSSRYLVKRTGEKVFLECVQDMDHENMFWYRQDPGLGLRLIYFSYDVKMKEKGDIPEGYSVSREKKERFSLILESASTNQTSMYLCASRGTGGPYNEQFFGPGTRLTVL.

V and J are TRBV9 and TRBJ2-5, with D tentatively TRBD1 (5 bases). Per the germline V gene, CDR1 is SGDLS and CDR2 is YYNGEE. V shed 0 bases and J shed 1 base, with 16 bases lying between them. This CDR3 comprises 17 residues. The CDR3 bases are TGTGCCAGCAGCGTAGATGGCAGGGTAGGGGTCCAAGAGACCCAGTACTTC. Amino acids: CASSVDGRVGVQETQYF.

The CDR3 here is CASSLRGRQGTDTQYF. The CDR3 DNA reads as TGTGCCAGCAGCTTAAGGGGACGACAGGGCACAGATACGCAGTATTTT. The V call is TRBV7-9, the J call TRBJ2-3; a possible D gene is TRBD1 (6 bases). V was pared by 2 bases and J by 1 base, with 13 bases between. CDR1 and CDR2 (germline): SEHNR, FQNEAQ (reference sequence). This CDR3 has 16 amino acids.

CDR3 amino acids: CASPSQSSYNEQFF. CDR3 bases: TGTGCCAGCCCGAGTCAGAGCTCCTACAATGAGCAGTTCTTC. This chain connects TRBV21-1 to TRBJ2-1. TRBV21-1 is classified as a pseudogene. The CDR3 length is 14 residues.

The count of this clone is one. The chain carries TRBV6-5 and TRBJ1-3, with no clear D. The V and J ends lost 2 bases and 4 bases respectively, with 12 bases between them. Germline V gene sequence: CDR1 MNHEY, CDR2 SVGAGI. The CDR3 is made up of 15 amino acids. DNA of the CDR3: TGTGCCAGCAGTTACCTATCGGCAGTCGGAAACACCATATATTTT. As protein: CASSYLSAVGNTIYF.

The rearrangement joins TRBV7-2 to TRBJ2-7; D gene ambiguous. The germline gives CDR1 SGHTA, CDR2 FQGNSA. The V end lost 1 base, the J end lost 4 bases, and 8 bases lay between the germline ends. The CDR3 loop spans 13 amino acids. CDR3 loop: CASSLGAQYEQYF. The CDR3 DNA reads TGTGCCAGCAGCTTAGGGGCACAATACGAGCAGTACTTC.

The sample holds one count of this clone. Additional DNA sequences in this sample encode the identical CDR3. The rearrangement links TRBV9 to TRBJ2-3; 11 bases line up with TRBD2. From germline, CDR1 is SGDLS and CDR2 YYNGEE. V was clipped by 0 bases and J by 4 bases; unmatched bases: 4. The CDR3 extends over 16 amino acids. The CDR3 loop is CASSVGLAGGSDTQYF. In DNA, the CDR3 is TGTGCCAGCAGCGTAGGTCTAGCGGGAGGTTCAGATACGCAGTATTTT.

CDR3 sequence reads: CASSLARVETQYF. The CDR3 coding sequence is TGTGCCAGCAGCTTAGCCAGGGTTGAGACCCAGTACTTC. The V gene is TRBV7-2, the J gene TRBJ2-5; weak D call: TRBD1 (5 bases). This CDR3 contains 13 residues. CDR1 and CDR2 from the germline V gene are SGHTA and FQGNSA. Trimming removed 0 bases at V and 5 bases at J, with 7 bases between.

V and J are TRBV5-1 and TRBJ2-3; 9 bases are shared with TRBD2. The CDR3 consists of 14 residues. The germline V gene has CDR1 SGHRS and CDR2 YFSETQ. J lost 2 bases, V lost 6 bases, and 4 bases had no gene match. The CDR3, as DNA: TGCGCCAGCACTCCTAGCGGGGACACAGATACGCAGTATTTT. Amino acids: CASTPSGDTDTQYF.

This clone was observed a single time. This rearrangement joins TRBV18 to TRBJ2-1; D unresolved. CDR1 KGHSH and CDR2 LQKENI come from the germline V gene. CDR3 length: 15 residues. V lost 8 bases, J lost 0 bases, and 14 bases lay in between. The CDR3 spells CASRAPTLSYNEQFF. CDR3 nucleotides: TGTGCCAGCCGGGCTCCAACTCTCTCCTACAATGAGCAGTTCTTC.

This chain uses TRBV29-1 with TRBJ2-1; TRBD2 agrees at 11 bases. The trim removed 4 bases at V and 8 bases at J, leaving 13 bases unmatched. The CDR3 length is 16 residues. The germline gives CDR1 SQVTM, CDR2 ANQGSEA. The DNA for the CDR3 is TGCAGCGTTGCACTACTAGCGGGAGTAGGTGGCGATGAGCAGTTCTTC. It is translated as CSVALLAGVGGDEQFF.

The chain combines TRBV9 with TRBJ2-7, with D perhaps being TRBD1 or TRBD2 (6 bases each). The germline CDR1 and CDR2 sequences are SGDLS and YYNGEE. This CDR3 region has 14 residues. Trimming took 7 bases from V and 5 from J, leaving 19 bases between them. The CDR3 DNA is TGTGCCAGCGCACGGTGGGGGGCGCAGAACGAGCAGTACTTC. It yields the protein CASARWGAQNEQYF.

This rearrangement joins TRBV6-5 to TRBJ2-3; weak D call: TRBD2 (6 bases). The CDR3 spans 14 residues. Germline V gene data show CDR1 as MNHEY and CDR2 as SVGAGI. V lost 7 bases, J lost 4 bases, and 15 bases lay in between. CDR3 sequence (DNA): TGTGCCAGCACCAACCTGACTAGTCCAGATACGCAGTATTTT. Translating it yields CASTNLTSPDTQYF.

The chain has TRBV25-1 and TRBJ2-7; TRBD1 matches at 11 bases. The germline CDR1 and CDR2 sequences are MGHDK and SYGVNS. The CDR3 is 14 amino acids. V shed 3 bases, J shed 5 bases, and the junction held 3 bases outside the gene matches. CDR3 loop: CASSDRTGGDEQYF. In nucleotides, the CDR3 is TGTGCCAGCAGTGATCGGACAGGGGGCGACGAGCAGTACTTC.

The CDR3 DNA reads TGTGCCAGCAAACTTAACAGGGGCTATGAGCAGTTCTTC. Translated, it gives CASKLNRGYEQFF. The chain recombines TRBV11-2 with TRBJ2-1; 7 bases agree with TRBD1. J lost 8 bases, V lost 7 bases, and 8 bases had no gene match. Germline V gene lookup returns CDR1 SGHAT and CDR2 FQNNGV. The CDR3 totals 13 residues. Combining the CDR3 with reference TRBV11-2 and TRBJ2-1 gives the whole variable domain EAGVAQSPRYKIIEKRQSVAFWCNPISGHATLYWYQQILGQGPKLLIQFQNNGVVDDSQLPKDRFSAERLKGVDSTLKIQPAKLEDSAVYLCASKLNRGYEQFFGPGTRLTVL.

This sequence joins TRBV10-1 and TRBJ2-4; possible D gene TRBD2, 5 bases. The CDR3 extends over 14 amino acids. The germline V gene has CDR1 WNHNN and CDR2 SYGVQD (reference sequence). Trimming cost V 3 bases and J 3 bases, with 9 bases left between them. The CDR3 sequence is CASSDGGYKNIQYF. CDR3 coding DNA: TGCGCCAGCAGTGATGGCGGGTACAAAAACATTCAGTACTTC.

The V call is TRBV2, the J call TRBJ2-1, with D possibly being TRBD2 (6 bases). This CDR3 contains 13 residues. The V end lost 1 base, the J end lost 10 bases, and 11 bases lay between the germline ends. CDR1 and CDR2 from the germline V gene are SNHLY and FYNNEI. The CDR3 DNA sequence: TGTGCCAGCAGTGAAGATACGGGAGAGGAGCAGTTCTTC. Residues: CASSEDTGEEQFF.

As for this clone: The same CDR3 arises from other DNA sequences in this sample as well. The chain is built from TRBV18 and TRBJ1-5; maybe TRBD1 (5 bases). The germline gives CDR1 KGHSH, CDR2 LQKENI. The CDR3 extends over 14 amino acids. V was shortened by 3 bases and J by 1 base, with 7 bases between the two germline ends. CDR3 nucleotide sequence: TGTGCCAGCTCACCTGGGGGAAGCAATCAGCCCCAGCATTTT. Translating it yields CASSPGGSNQPQHF.

The chain is built from TRBV7-9 and TRBJ2-1; TRBD2 might be the D (6 bases). The CDR3 totals 17 residues. Germline CDR1 is SEHNR and CDR2 is FQNEAQ (reference sequence). V gave up 1 base and J gave up 2 bases, with 15 bases separating them. The CDR3 loop is CASSLGGVAGTYNEQFF. In nucleotides, the CDR3 is TGTGCCAGCAGCTTAGGGGGCGTGGCGGGAACCTACAATGAGCAGTTCTTC. Supplemented by reference TRBV7-9 and TRBJ2-1, the full variable domain reads DTGVSQNPRHKITKRGQNVTFRCDPISEHNRLYWYRQTLGQGPEFLTYFQNEAQLEKSRLLSDRFSAERPKGSFSTLEIQRTEQGDSAMYLCASSLGGVAGTYNEQFFGPGTRLTVL.

This chain connects TRBV5-1 to TRBJ2-3, with a possible D match to TRBD1 (5 bases). The CDR3 contains 16 residues. Germline loops: CDR1 SGHRS, CDR2 YFSETQ. V lost 4 bases to trimming and J lost 2 bases, with 17 bases between them. The CDR3 DNA is TGCGCCAGCAGCGAAGGGGCGGCATACCCCACAGATACGCAGTATTTT. It encodes CASSEGAAYPTDTQYF. The full variable domain, with the rest looked up from reference TRBV5-1 and TRBJ2-3, is KAGVTQTPRYLIKTRGQQVTLSCSPISGHRSVSWYQQTPGQGLQFLFEYFSETQRNKGNFPGRFSGRQFSNSRSEMNVSTLELGDSALYLCASSEGAAYPTDTQYFGPGTRLTVL.